Below, 26 T cell receptor beta chains from the same sample are listed, as sequenced in a study of blood T cells in healthy people across ages. A second PCR, run for about 7 to 11 cycles, used a sample-barcoded 5' primer plus a J-beta primer mix. A single record per CDR3 protein comes from TCRdb applying MiXCR to the 5' RACE reads. This sample carries 1.2 million to 1.5 million distinct CDR3 sequences, approximately 59% of them seen once, and the ten largest clones take roughly 6.3%. Sequenced input: blood. The receptors derive from a man younger than 30 in good health.

The chain links TRBV6-5 to TRBJ2-3, with a tentative D call TRBD1 (6 bases). The CDR3 has 19 residues. V was shortened by 3 bases and J by 2 bases, with 24 bases between the two germline ends. CDR1 is MNHEY and CDR2 is SVGAGI in the germline V gene. This chain's CDR3 is CASSYGNRPQGYITDTQYF. The DNA for the CDR3 is TGTGCCAGCAGTTATGGCAACCGACCACAGGGTTACATCACAGATACGCAGTATTTT.

The chain links TRBV28 to TRBJ1-2, with no clear D. The V and J ends lost 7 bases and 3 bases respectively, with 9 bases between them. In germline, CDR1 is MDHEN, CDR2 SYDVKM. This CDR3 region has 12 residues. Written as DNA, the CDR3 is TGTGCCAGCACTGAGGGAGACTATGGCTACACCTTC. Protein: CASTEGDYGYTF.

The chain combines TRBV21-1 with TRBJ1-1; the listed D gene, TRBD1, was not tested against the DNA. TRBV21-1 counts as a pseudogene. The CDR3 is made up of 13 amino acids. This CDR3 reads CASSTPLGTEAFF. CDR3 sequence (DNA): TGTGCCAGCAGCACCCCCTTGGGGACTGAAGCTTTCTTT.

Concerning this clonotype itself: A read error may produce the germline difference seen at one junction end. The V and J genes are TRBV12-3 or TRBV12-4 and TRBJ2-5; the D is unclear. The CDR3 spans 14 residues. CDR3 sequence: CASSLDELEETQYF. Here the CDR3 DNA reads TGTGCCAGCAGTCTCGATGAACTCGAAGAGACCCAGTACTTT.

This clonotype was counted once. The chain employs TRBV6-5 and TRBJ2-7; D is uncertain. CDR3 length: 15 residues. Trimming cost V 2 bases and J 3 bases, with 14 bases left between them. CDR1 and CDR2 from the germline V gene are MNHEY and SVGAGI. This CDR3 is CASSYAPHVGYEQYF. CDR3 DNA sequence: TGTGCCAGCAGTTACGCGCCTCACGTGGGCTACGAGCAGTACTTC.

The J gene is TRBJ2-7, the V gene TRBV28, with D perhaps matching TRBD1 (5 bases). Germline assignment: CDR1 MDHEN and CDR2 SYDVKM. Between the trimmed V and J ends, which lost 4 bases and 5 bases, there was a span of 21 bases. CDR3 length equals 16 residues. The CDR3 spells CASSSSISGWIDEQYF. In DNA, the CDR3 is TGTGCCAGCAGTTCCTCGATCTCAGGGTGGATCGACGAGCAGTACTTC.

In nucleotides, the CDR3 is TGTGCCAGCAGTTTTCCCGGATCGGGGTCCTACGAGCAGTACTTC. Protein: CASSFPGSGSYEQYF. The gene calls are TRBV12-3 or TRBV12-4 and TRBJ2-7; the D gene is possibly TRBD2 (5 bases). V was trimmed by 3 bases and J by 1 base, leaving 13 bases between them. The CDR3 loop spans 15 amino acids.

In this sample, this clonotype turned up a few times. Since a much larger clone is just one base distant, this may be a read error. The chain is built from TRBV20-1 and TRBJ2-7; D perhaps matches TRBD2 (6 bases). With the DNA end fitting TRBJ2-5 better, the J assignment may be wrong. The germline CDR1 and CDR2 sequences are DFQATT and SNEGSKA (reference sequence). CDR3 size: 11 residues. This CDR3 is CSARRGGTQYF. The CDR3 bases are TGCAGTGCGAGGAGGGGAGGGACCCAGTACTTC.

The rearrangement joins TRBV4-1 to TRBJ2-5; D perhaps matches TRBD2 (5 bases). The CDR3 extends over 14 amino acids. With 7 bases removed from V and 2 bases from J, the gap between germline ends came to 14 bases. CDR1 and CDR2 (germline): MGHRA, YSYEKL. CDR3 in DNA: TGCGCCAGCACCCAGGTCGGGGATCAAGAGACCCAGTACTTC. Protein product: CASTQVGDQETQYF.

This rearrangement joins TRBV2 to TRBJ2-7; D is possibly TRBD1 or TRBD2 (5 bases each). Trimming took off 7 bases at V and 7 bases at J, with 14 bases between the two ends. Germline CDR1 reads SNHLY; CDR2 reads FYNNEI. The CDR3 covers 12 residues. The CDR3 DNA sequence: TGTGCCAGCATGGGATCGGGGCCGGAGCAGTACTTC. This translates into CASMGSGPEQYF.

Only one count was recorded for this clonotype. This sequence joins TRBV3-1 and TRBJ2-1, with 8 bases identical to TRBD2. The germline V gene encodes CDR1 LGHDT and CDR2 YNNKEL (reference sequence). CDR3 length: 16 amino acids. V shed 1 base, J shed 2 bases, and the junction held 4 bases outside the gene matches. The chain's CDR3 is CASSQGGSGTYNEQFF. Written as DNA, the CDR3 is TGTGCCAGCAGCCAAGGGGGTAGCGGGACCTACAATGAGCAGTTCTTC.

At least ten counts were recorded for this clonotype. The rearrangement joins TRBV10-3 to TRBJ2-3; 8 nucleotides align to TRBD1. CDR1 is ENHRY and CDR2 is SYGVKD in the germline V gene. The junction had 16 bases not matched to a gene; V was cut back by 4 bases and J by 10 bases. CDR3 length: 16 amino acids. Here the CDR3 DNA reads TGTGCCATCAGTGGGAAGTCTCAGGGGGCGATGGGTGCGCAGTATTTT. Protein product: CAISGKSQGAMGAQYF.

J is TRBJ1-5 and V is TRBV27; TRBD1 matches at 11 bases. Germline V CDR1 and CDR2: MNHEY, SMNVEV (reference sequence). Germline trimming cut 3 bases from V and 9 bases from J; bases unmatched to any gene: 10. The CDR3 loop spans 16 amino acids. In DNA, the CDR3 is TGTGCCAGCAGTTTCCTGGGACAGGGGGTGGGATGGCCCCAGCATTTT. It specifies CASSFLGQGVGWPQHF.

This clonotype has more than one count but fewer than ten. The rearrangement joins TRBV27 to TRBJ1-2; no firm D call. CDR1 and CDR2 from the germline V gene are MNHEY and SMNVEV (reference sequence). CDR3 length: 14 residues. V was shortened by 5 bases and J by 0 bases, with 10 bases between the two germline ends. The CDR3 DNA is TGTGCCAGCAGTCCCACAGCTGCTAACTATGGCTACACCTTC. Translated, it gives CASSPTAANYGYTF.

The rearrangement uses TRBV15 and TRBJ2-1; tentatively, D is TRBD1 or TRBD2 (6 bases each). CDR1 and CDR2 from the germline V gene are LNHNV and YYDKDF (reference sequence). Trimming took 0 bases from V and 10 from J, leaving 10 bases between them. This CDR3 has 13 residues. The DNA of the CDR3 is TGTGCCACCAGCAGAGATGAGGGGGGCGAGCAGTTCTTC. The encoded protein is CATSRDEGGEQFF.

The chain joins TRBV7-2 to TRBJ1-3; D is perhaps TRBD1 (5 bases). The germline V and J ends were trimmed by 7 bases and 0 bases, with 16 bases remaining between them. The CDR3 has 16 amino acids. Germline V gene data show CDR1 as SGHTA and CDR2 as FQGNSA. The CDR3 DNA reads TGTGCCAGCACCCCAAGAGCAGGGAGCTCTGGAAACACCATATATTTT. Protein sequence: CASTPRAGSSGNTIYF.

V gene TRBV5-1 combines with J gene TRBJ2-1, with 9 bases aligning to TRBD1. Germline CDR1 SGHRS, CDR2 YFSETQ. The CDR3 covers 16 residues. V was clipped by 0 bases and J by 5 bases; unmatched bases: 6. DNA of the CDR3: TGCGCCAGCAGCTTGGGTGGGACAGGGATCCACAATGAGCAGTTCTTC. The encoded protein is CASSLGGTGIHNEQFF. The variable domain in full, with the rest retrieved from reference TRBV5-1 and TRBJ2-1, is KAGVTQTPRYLIKTRGQQVTLSCSPISGHRSVSWYQQTPGQGLQFLFEYFSETQRNKGNFPGRFSGRQFSNSRSEMNVSTLELGDSALYLCASSLGGTGIHNEQFFGPGTRLTVL.

This clonotype was detected only once. This sequence joins TRBV7-6 and TRBJ2-3, with TRBD2 matching 7 bases. Looked up from germline, CDR1 is SGHVS and CDR2 is FNYEAQ. With V trimmed by 5 bases and J by 4 bases, 15 bases remained unmatched. The CDR3 is made up of 17 amino acids. The chain's CDR3 is CASSRVSGLLGADTQYF. As DNA, the CDR3 is TGTGCCAGCAGCCGCGTCTCGGGACTACTCGGGGCAGATACGCAGTATTTT.

This chain uses TRBV24-1 with TRBJ2-7; 15 bases align to TRBD2. Losses at the gene ends were 4 bases for V and 6 bases for J; bases not matched to a gene: 6. This CDR3 has 16 residues. Germline V lookup: CDR1 KGHDR, CDR2 SFDVKD. The CDR3, as DNA: TGTGCCACCAGTGACTCCGGGACTAGCGGGGGGTCCGAGCAGTACTTC. It codes for CATSDSGTSGGSEQYF.

On this clonotype: The junction departs from germline at one end; a sequencing error may be responsible. The genes are TRBV4-2 and TRBJ1-2; D not resolved. Germline V lookup: CDR1 LGHNA, CDR2 YNFKEQ. This CDR3 has 15 amino acids. The CDR3 bases are TGTGCCAGCAGCCAAGGAGAAGGGAGTGGCTATGGCTCCACCTTC. It yields the protein CASSQGEGSGYGSTF.

In DNA form, the CDR3 reads TGCAGTGCTAGATCGAAGGTCGGCGGGAGGGCCATGGCTGAGCAGTTCTTC. It translates to CSARSKVGGRAMAEQFF. This chain uses TRBV20-1 with TRBJ2-1; 9 bases line up with TRBD2. This CDR3 comprises 17 residues. The ends lost 2 bases at V and 9 bases at J; junction bases unmatched: 17. CDR1 is DFQATT and CDR2 is SNEGSKA in the germline V gene (reference sequence).

This chain connects TRBV5-1 to TRBJ2-1, with TRBD2 matching over 13 bases. There are 15 residues in the CDR3. V trimming: 3 bases; J trimming: 8 bases; junction bases outside the gene matches: 5. Germline CDR1 reads SGHRS; CDR2 reads YFSETQ. The CDR3 is CASSSTGLAGDEQFF. The CDR3 DNA follows: TGCGCCAGCAGCTCCACTGGACTAGCGGGAGATGAGCAGTTCTTC.

CDR3 protein: CASSVGGRAYEQYF. The CDR3 bases are TGTGCCAGCAGCGTTGGAGGTAGGGCCTACGAGCAGTACTTC. The V and J genes are TRBV9 and TRBJ2-7; possible D gene TRBD2, 5 bases. Trimming stripped 2 bases from V and 2 bases from J, with 11 bases between. CDR1 and CDR2 from the germline V gene are SGDLS and YYNGEE. The length of the CDR3 is 14 residues.

J is TRBJ2-7 and V is TRBV7-9, with TRBD2 matching 12 bases. The V and J ends lost 4 bases and 4 bases, in that order; junction bases with no gene match: 11. Looked up from germline, CDR1 is SEHNR and CDR2 is FQNEAQ (reference sequence). The CDR3 runs 17 residues. The DNA of the CDR3 is TGTGCCAGCAGCTCTCGACCGACTAGCGGGGGTGCATACGAGCAGTACTTC. Its translation: CASSSRPTSGGAYEQYF. Supplemented by reference TRBV7-9 and TRBJ2-7, the full variable domain reads DTGVSQNPRHKITKRGQNVTFRCDPISEHNRLYWYRQTLGQGPEFLTYFQNEAQLEKSRLLSDRFSAERPKGSFSTLEIQRTEQGDSAMYLCASSSRPTSGGAYEQYFGPGTRLTVT.

In this sample, this clonotype turned up a few times. The chain couples TRBV29-1 to TRBJ2-3; 9 nucleotides match TRBD2. The V gene end was trimmed by 2 bases and the J gene end by 0 bases; junction bases not matched to a gene: 6. The CDR3 is 16 amino acids. Germline assignment: CDR1 SQVTM and CDR2 ANQGSEA. CDR3 DNA: TGCAGCGTTGAATGGGCTAGCGGGAAAAGCACAGATACGCAGTATTTT. It translates to CSVEWASGKSTDTQYF.

This clonotype has just one count. The V and J genes are TRBV6-1 and TRBJ2-4, with TRBD1 identical over 7 bases. The germline V gene encodes CDR1 MNHNS and CDR2 SASEGT. The J segment lost 8 bases and the V segment lost 2 bases, leaving 3 bases of the junction unmatched. The CDR3 sequence is 13 residues long. The CDR3 coding sequence is TGTGCCAGCAGTGAACCAGGGGGAGACATTCAGTACTTC. It translates to CASSEPGGDIQYF.